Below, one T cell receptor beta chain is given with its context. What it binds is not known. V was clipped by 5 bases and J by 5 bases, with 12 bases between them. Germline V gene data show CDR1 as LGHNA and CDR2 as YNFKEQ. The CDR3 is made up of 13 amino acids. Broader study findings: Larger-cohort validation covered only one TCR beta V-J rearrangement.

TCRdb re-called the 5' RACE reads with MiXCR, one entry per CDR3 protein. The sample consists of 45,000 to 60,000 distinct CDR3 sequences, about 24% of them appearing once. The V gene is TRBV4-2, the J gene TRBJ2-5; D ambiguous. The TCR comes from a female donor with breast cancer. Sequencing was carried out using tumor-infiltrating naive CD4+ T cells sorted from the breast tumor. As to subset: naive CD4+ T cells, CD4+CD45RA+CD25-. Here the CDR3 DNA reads TGTGCCAGCAGCTCCCCCTCAGACGAGACCCAGTACTTC. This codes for CASSSPSDETQYF.